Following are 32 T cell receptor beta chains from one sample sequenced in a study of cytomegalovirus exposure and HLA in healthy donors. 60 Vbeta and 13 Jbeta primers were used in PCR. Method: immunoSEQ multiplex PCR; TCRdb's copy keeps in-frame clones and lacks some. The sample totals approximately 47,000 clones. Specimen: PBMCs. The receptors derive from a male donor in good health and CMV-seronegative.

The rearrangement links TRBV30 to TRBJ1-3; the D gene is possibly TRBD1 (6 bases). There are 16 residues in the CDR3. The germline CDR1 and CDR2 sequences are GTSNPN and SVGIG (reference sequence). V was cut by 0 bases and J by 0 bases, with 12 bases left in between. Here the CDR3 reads CAWSVLRGASGNTIYF. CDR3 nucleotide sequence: TGTGCCTGGAGTGTACTCAGGGGTGCCTCTGGAAACACCATATATTTT.

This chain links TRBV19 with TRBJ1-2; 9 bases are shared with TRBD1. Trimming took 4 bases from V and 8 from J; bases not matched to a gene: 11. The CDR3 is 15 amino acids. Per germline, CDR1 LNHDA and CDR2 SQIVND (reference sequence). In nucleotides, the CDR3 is TGTGCCAGTAGTACCGCGGGACAGGGTTCGAAGGGCTACACCTTC. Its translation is CASSTAGQGSKGYTF. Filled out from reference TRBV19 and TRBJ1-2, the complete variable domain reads DGGITQSPKYLFRKEGQNVTLSCEQNLNHDAMYWYRQDPGQGLRLIYYSQIVNDFQKGDIAEGYSVSREKKESFPLTVTSAQKNPTAFYLCASSTAGQGSKGYTFGSGTRLTVV.

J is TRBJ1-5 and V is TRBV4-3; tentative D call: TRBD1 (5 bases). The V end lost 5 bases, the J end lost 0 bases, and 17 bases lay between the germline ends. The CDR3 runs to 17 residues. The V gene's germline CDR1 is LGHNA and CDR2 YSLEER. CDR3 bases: TGCGCCAGCAGCGAGATCTGGGGCCCTTATAGCAATCAGCCCCAGCATTTT. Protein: CASSEIWGPYSNQPQHF.

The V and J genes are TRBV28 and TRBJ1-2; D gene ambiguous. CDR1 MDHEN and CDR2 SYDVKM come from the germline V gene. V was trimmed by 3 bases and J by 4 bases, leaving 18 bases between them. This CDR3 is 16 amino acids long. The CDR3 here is CASSFGAQRKSYGYTF. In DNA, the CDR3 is TGTGCCAGCAGTTTTGGAGCCCAACGAAAATCCTATGGCTACACCTTC.

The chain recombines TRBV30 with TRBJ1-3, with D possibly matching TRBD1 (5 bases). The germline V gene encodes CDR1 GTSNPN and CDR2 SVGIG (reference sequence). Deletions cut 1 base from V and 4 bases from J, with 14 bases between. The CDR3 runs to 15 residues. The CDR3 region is CAWSAKGYAGNTIYF. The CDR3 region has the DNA TGTGCCTGGAGTGCTAAGGGGTATGCGGGAAACACCATATATTTT.

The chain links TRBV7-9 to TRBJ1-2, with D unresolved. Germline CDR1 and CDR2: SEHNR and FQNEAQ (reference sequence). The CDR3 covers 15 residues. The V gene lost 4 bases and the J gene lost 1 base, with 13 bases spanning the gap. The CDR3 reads CASSSATEYNYGYTF. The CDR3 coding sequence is TGTGCCAGCAGCTCAGCGACGGAGTATAACTATGGCTACACCTTC.

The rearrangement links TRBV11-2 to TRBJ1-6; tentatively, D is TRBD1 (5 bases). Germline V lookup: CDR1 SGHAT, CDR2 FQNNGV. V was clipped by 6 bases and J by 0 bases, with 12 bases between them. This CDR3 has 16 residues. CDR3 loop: CASRGGNSSYNSPLHF. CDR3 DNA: TGTGCCAGCAGGGGGGGAAATAGCTCCTATAATTCACCCCTCCACTTT.

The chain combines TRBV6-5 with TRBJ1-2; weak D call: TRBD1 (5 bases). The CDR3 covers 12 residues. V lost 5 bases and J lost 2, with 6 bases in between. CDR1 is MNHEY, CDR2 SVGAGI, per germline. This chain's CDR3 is CASSDSNYGYTF. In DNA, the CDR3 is TGTGCCAGCAGTGACAGCAACTATGGCTACACCTTC.

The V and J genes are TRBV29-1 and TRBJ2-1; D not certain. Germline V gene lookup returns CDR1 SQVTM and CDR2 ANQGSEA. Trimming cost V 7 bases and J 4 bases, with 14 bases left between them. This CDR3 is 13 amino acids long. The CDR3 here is CSARGSGYNEQFF. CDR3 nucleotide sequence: TGCAGCGCCAGAGGCTCCGGATACAATGAGCAGTTCTTC.

CDR3 amino acids: CASSQDDSPADTQYF. CDR3 DNA sequence: TGCGCCAGCAGCCAAGATGACTCCCCGGCAGATACGCAGTATTTT. The rearrangement joins TRBV4-3 to TRBJ2-3; D gene unclear. The CDR3 is made up of 15 amino acids. CDR1 is LGHNA and CDR2 is YSLEER in the germline V gene. V was pared by 0 bases and J by 4 bases, with 11 bases between.

The CDR3 nucleotides read TGTGCCAGCGGCGGGACGGCTTACTATGGCTACACCTTC. This gives the protein CASGGTAYYGYTF. This chain links TRBV28 with TRBJ1-2, with D perhaps TRBD1 (5 bases). Trimming took off 8 bases at V and 3 bases at J, with 13 bases between the two ends. The CDR3 runs 13 residues. CDR1 MDHEN and CDR2 SYDVKM come from the germline V gene.

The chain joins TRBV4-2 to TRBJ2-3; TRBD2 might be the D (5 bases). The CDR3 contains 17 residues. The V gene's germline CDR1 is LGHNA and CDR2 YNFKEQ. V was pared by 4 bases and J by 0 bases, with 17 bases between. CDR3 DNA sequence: TGTGCCAGCAGCCGCTATGCGGGCGGCCTAAGCACAGATACGCAGTATTTT. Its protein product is CASSRYAGGLSTDTQYF.

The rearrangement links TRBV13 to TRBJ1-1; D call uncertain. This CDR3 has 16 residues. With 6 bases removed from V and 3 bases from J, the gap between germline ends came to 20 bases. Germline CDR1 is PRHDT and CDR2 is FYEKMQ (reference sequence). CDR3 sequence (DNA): TGTGCCAGCAGTTACCCCGGGAAATTTGGGTACACTGAAGCTTTCTTT. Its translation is CASSYPGKFGYTEAFF.

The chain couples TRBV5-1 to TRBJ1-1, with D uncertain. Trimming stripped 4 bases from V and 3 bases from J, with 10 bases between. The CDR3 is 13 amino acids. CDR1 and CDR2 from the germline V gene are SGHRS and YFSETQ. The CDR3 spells CASSPGRHTEAFF. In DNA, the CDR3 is TGCGCCAGCAGCCCCGGCAGGCACACTGAAGCTTTCTTT.

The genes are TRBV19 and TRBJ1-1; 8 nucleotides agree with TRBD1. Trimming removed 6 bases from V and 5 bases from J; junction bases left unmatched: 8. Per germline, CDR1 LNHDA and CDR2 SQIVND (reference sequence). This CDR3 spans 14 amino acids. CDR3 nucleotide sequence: TGTGCCAGTAGACTCAGGGGGCGAGGGACTGAAGCTTTCTTT. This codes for CASRLRGRGTEAFF.

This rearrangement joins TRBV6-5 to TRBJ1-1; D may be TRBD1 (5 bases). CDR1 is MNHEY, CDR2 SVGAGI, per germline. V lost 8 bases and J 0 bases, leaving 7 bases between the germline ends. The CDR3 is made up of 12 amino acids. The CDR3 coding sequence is TGTGCCAGCGGACATGTGAACACTGAAGCTTTCTTT. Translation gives CASGHVNTEAFF.

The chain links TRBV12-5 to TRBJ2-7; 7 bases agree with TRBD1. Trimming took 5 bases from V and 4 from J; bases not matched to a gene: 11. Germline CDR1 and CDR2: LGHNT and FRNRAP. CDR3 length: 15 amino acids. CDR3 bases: TGTGCTAGTGGTCCAGGGACAGCTAATCATTACGAGCAGTACTTC. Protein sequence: CASGPGTANHYEQYF.

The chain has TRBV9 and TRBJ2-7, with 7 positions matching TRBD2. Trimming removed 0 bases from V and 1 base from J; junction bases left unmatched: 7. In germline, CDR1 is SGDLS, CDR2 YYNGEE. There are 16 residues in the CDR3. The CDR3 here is CASSVGSTSRSYEQYF. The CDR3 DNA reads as TGTGCCAGCAGCGTAGGTTCGACTAGCAGATCCTACGAGCAGTACTTC.

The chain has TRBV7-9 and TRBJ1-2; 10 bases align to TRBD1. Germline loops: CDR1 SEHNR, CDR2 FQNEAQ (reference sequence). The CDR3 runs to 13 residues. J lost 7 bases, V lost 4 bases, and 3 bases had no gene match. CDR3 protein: CASSSGQGGGYTF. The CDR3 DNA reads TGTGCCAGCAGCTCTGGACAGGGGGGTGGCTACACCTTC. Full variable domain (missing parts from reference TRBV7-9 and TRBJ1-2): DTGVSQNPRHKITKRGQNVTFRCDPISEHNRLYWYRQTLGQGPEFLTYFQNEAQLEKSRLLSDRFSAERPKGSFSTLEIQRTEQGDSAMYLCASSSGQGGGYTFGSGTRLTVV.

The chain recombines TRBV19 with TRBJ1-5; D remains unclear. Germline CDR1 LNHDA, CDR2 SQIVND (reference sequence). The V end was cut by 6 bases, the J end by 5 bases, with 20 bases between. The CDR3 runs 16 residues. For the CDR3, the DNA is TGTGCCAGTAGGCCGCCGGGAGGGCAAGGGCATCAGCCCCAGCATTTT. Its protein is CASRPPGGQGHQPQHF.

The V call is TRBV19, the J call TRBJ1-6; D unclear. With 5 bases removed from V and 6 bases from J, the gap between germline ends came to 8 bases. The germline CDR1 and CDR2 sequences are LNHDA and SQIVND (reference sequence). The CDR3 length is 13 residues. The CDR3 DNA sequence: TGTGCCAGTAGTCAGGATGTTAATTCACCCCTCCACTTT. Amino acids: CASSQDVNSPLHF.

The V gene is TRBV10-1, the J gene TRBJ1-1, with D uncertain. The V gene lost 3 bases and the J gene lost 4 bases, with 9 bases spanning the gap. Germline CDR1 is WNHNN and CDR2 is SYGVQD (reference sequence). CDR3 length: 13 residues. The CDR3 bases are TGCGCCAGCAGTGATAGCATAGGCACTGAAGCTTTCTTT. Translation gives CASSDSIGTEAFF.

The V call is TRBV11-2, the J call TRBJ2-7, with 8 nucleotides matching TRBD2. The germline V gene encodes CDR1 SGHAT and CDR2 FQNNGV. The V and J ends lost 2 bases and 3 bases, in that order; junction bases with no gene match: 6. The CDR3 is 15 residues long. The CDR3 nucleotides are TGTGCCAGCAGCTTACCCATAGCGGGGATCTACGAGCAGTACTTC. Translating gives CASSLPIAGIYEQYF.

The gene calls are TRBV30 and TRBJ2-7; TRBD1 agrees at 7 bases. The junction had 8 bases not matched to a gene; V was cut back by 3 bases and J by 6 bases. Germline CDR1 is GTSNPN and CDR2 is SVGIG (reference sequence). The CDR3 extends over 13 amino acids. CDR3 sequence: CAWRGTEGSEQYF. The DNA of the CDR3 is TGTGCCTGGAGAGGGACAGAAGGAAGCGAGCAGTACTTC.

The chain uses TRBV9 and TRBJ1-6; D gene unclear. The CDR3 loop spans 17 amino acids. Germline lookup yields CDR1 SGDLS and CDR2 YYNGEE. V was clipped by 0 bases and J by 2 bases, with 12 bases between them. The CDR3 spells CASSVGGGDPYNSPLHF. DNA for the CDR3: TGTGCCAGCAGCGTAGGCGGCGGAGATCCCTATAATTCACCCCTCCACTTT.

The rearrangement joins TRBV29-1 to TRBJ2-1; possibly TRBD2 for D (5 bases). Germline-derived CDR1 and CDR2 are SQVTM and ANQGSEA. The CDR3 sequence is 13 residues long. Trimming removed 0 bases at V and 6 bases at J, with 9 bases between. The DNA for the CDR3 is TGCAGCGTTGAAGATCGACTACCCAATGAGCAGTTCTTC. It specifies CSVEDRLPNEQFF.

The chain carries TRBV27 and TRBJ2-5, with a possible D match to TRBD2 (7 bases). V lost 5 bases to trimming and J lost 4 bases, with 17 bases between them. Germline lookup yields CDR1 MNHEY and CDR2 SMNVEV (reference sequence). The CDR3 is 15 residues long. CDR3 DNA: TGTGCCAGCAGTACTCGGGGGGCCCCGGGAGAGACCCAGTACTTC. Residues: CASSTRGAPGETQYF.

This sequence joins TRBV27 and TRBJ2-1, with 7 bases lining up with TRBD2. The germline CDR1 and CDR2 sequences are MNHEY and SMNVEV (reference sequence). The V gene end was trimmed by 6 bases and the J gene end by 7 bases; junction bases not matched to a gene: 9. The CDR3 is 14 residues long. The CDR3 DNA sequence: TGTGCCAGCAGCCAAGGGACTAAAGGGAATGAGCAGTTCTTC. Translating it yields CASSQGTKGNEQFF.

The chain's CDR3 is CASSFGGGRETQYF. In DNA, the CDR3 is TGCGCCAGCAGCTTTGGCGGGGGGCGGGAGACCCAGTACTTC. The V call is TRBV5-1, the J call TRBJ2-5; 8 nucleotides agree with TRBD2. The germline V gene has CDR1 SGHRS and CDR2 YFSETQ. The CDR3 contains 14 residues. V dropped 2 bases and J dropped 5; count of bases not matched to a gene: 5.

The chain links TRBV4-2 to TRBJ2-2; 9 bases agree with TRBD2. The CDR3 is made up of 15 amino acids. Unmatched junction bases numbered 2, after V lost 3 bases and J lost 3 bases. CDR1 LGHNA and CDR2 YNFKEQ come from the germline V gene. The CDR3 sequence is CASSHAGGYTGELFF. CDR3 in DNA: TGTGCCAGCAGCCACGCGGGGGGGTACACCGGGGAGCTGTTTTTT.

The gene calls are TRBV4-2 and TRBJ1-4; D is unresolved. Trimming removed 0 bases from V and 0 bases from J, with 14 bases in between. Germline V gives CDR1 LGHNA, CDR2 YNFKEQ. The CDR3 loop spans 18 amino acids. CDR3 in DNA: TGTGCCAGCAGCCAAGATCCGGCGCCCCTAGCAACTAATGAAAAACTGTTTTTT. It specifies CASSQDPAPLATNEKLFF.

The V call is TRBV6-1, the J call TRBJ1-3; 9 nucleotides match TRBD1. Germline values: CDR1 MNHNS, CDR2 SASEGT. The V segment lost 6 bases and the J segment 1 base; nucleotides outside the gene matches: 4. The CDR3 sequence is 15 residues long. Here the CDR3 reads CASREDRGSGNTIYF. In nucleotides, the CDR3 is TGTGCCAGCAGAGAGGACAGGGGTTCTGGAAACACCATATATTTT.